This passage covers 27 T cell receptor beta chains from one sample sequenced in a study of shared clonotypes between healthy human individuals. The table came from immunoSEQ multiplex PCR; TCRdb's copy has only in-frame clones and leaves some out. The sample holds more than 2,000,000 clones, about 92% seen once. Sequencing used naive CD4+ T cells from PBMCs. Subset here: CD45RA+ positively selected. These receptors came from a man aged 18 to 30 in good health. Some clones in this sample may be carry-over from other donors' samples.

V is TRBV5-1 and J is TRBJ1-5; D call uncertain. V was clipped by 0 bases and J by 4 bases, with 11 bases between them. This CDR3 has 15 residues. Germline CDR1 SGHRS, CDR2 YFSETQ. CDR3 bases: TGCGCCAGCAGCTTGGAAGGGCAGGAGAATCAGCCCCAGCATTTT. This sequence encodes CASSLEGQENQPQHF.

This clone showed up just once. V and J are TRBV7-8 and TRBJ2-5; 8 bases line up with TRBD1. The CDR3 contains 15 residues. Germline CDR1 is SGHVS and CDR2 is FQNEAQ. V gave up 5 bases and J gave up 1 base; unmatched junction bases: 6. CDR3 in amino acids: CASSQGAGRQETQYF. The CDR3, as DNA: TGTGCCAGCAGCCAGGGGGCGGGACGCCAAGAGACCCAGTACTTC.

The chain has TRBV11-1 and TRBJ2-2; D perhaps matches TRBD2 (5 bases). V shed 2 bases and J shed 2 bases, with 18 bases lying between them. The CDR3 contains 18 residues. The germline V gene encodes CDR1 SGHAT and CDR2 FQDESV (reference sequence). CDR3 region: CASSLRGRPMDNTGELFF. DNA of the CDR3: TGTGCCAGCAGCTTAAGAGGGAGACCCATGGACAACACCGGGGAGCTGTTTTTT.

The chain is built from TRBV6-5 and TRBJ2-2; D is perhaps TRBD1 (5 bases). The CDR3 contains 13 residues. V gave up 6 bases and J gave up 6 bases, with 11 bases separating them. Looked up from germline, CDR1 is MNHEY and CDR2 is SVGAGI. The CDR3 coding sequence is TGTGCCAGCAGCAGGGTTGCGGCCGGGGAGCTGTTTTTT. It is translated as CASSRVAAGELFF.

The chain has TRBV5-1 and TRBJ2-7; 8 nucleotides match TRBD1. CDR3 length equals 12 residues. Germline V lookup: CDR1 SGHRS, CDR2 YFSETQ. Trimming cost V 6 bases and J 3 bases; bases outside gene matches: 2. In DNA form, the CDR3 reads TGCGCCAGCAAAGACAGGGGCTACGAGCAGTACTTC. Translating gives CASKDRGYEQYF.

The V and J genes are TRBV18 and TRBJ1-1, with D uncertain. Trimming left V 2 bases short and J 0 bases short, with 10 bases between. CDR3 length: 15 amino acids. CDR1 and CDR2 (germline): KGHSH, LQKENI. The DNA of the CDR3 is TGTGCCAGCTCACCAATGGACCCTTTGAACACTGAAGCTTTCTTT. It yields the protein CASSPMDPLNTEAFF.

This chain links TRBV28 with TRBJ2-7; 9 bases are a match to TRBD1. The CDR3 runs 17 residues. CDR1 and CDR2 from the germline V gene are MDHEN and SYDVKM. Unmatched junction bases numbered 11, after V lost 5 bases and J lost 0 bases. The CDR3, as DNA: TGTGCCAGCAGTCCACACCGGACAGGGGTGAGCTCCTACGAGCAGTACTTC. Translating gives CASSPHRTGVSSYEQYF.

The CDR3 DNA is TGTGCCAGCAGCTTGGGCCGTGGGGTCGCCATATATTTT. Its protein product is CASSLGRGVAIYF. The chain has TRBV5-6 and TRBJ1-3; no clear D. The V gene lost 0 bases and the J gene lost 11 bases, with 12 bases spanning the gap. This CDR3 comprises 13 residues. Germline V gives CDR1 SGHDT, CDR2 YYEEEE.

V is TRBV5-1 and J is TRBJ2-5, with 9 bases aligning to TRBD2. V dropped 0 bases and J dropped 5; count of bases not matched to a gene: 17. This CDR3 is 19 amino acids long. The germline V gene encodes CDR1 SGHRS and CDR2 YFSETQ. The CDR3 DNA follows: TGCGCCAGCAGCTTGGGGGCGGTTGCGGGAGGGCCGGATGAGGAGACCCAGTACTTC. Translating it yields CASSLGAVAGGPDEETQYF.

The rearrangement joins TRBV7-3 to TRBJ2-3; 9 nucleotides match TRBD2. Germline CDR1 and CDR2: SGHTA and FQGTGA. The J segment lost 4 bases and the V segment lost 5 bases, leaving 16 bases of the junction unmatched. This CDR3 is built from 18 residues. This chain's CDR3 is CASSKKPRLAGGPDTQYF. CDR3 DNA: TGTGCCAGCAGCAAAAAACCCCGACTCGCGGGAGGGCCAGATACGCAGTATTTT.

This sequence joins TRBV10-3 and TRBJ2-3; 7 positions match TRBD1. The CDR3 extends over 15 amino acids. After removal of 5 bases from V and 0 bases from J, the junction contained 5 bases not matched to a gene. In germline, CDR1 is ENHRY, CDR2 SYGVKD. As DNA, the CDR3 is TGTGCCATCAGTACCGGACAGGCTAGCACAGATACGCAGTATTTT. Protein sequence: CAISTGQASTDTQYF.

The chain is built from TRBV10-3 and TRBJ1-2; D is unresolved. In germline, CDR1 is ENHRY, CDR2 SYGVKD. The CDR3 contains 15 residues. Trimming stripped 4 bases from V and 6 bases from J, with 18 bases between. The CDR3 DNA reads as TGTGCCATCAGTGGGCCCGGGCCTAAGCTCGATGGCTACACCTTC. This translates into CAISGPGPKLDGYTF.

The chain carries TRBV2 and TRBJ2-7; D is unclear. The CDR3 is 14 residues long. Per the germline V gene, CDR1 is SNHLY and CDR2 is FYNNEI. V gave up 4 bases and J gave up 7 bases, with 17 bases separating them. DNA for the CDR3: TGTGCCAGCAGTGCTGGTCGGTCTTCGTCTGAGCAGTACTTC. Translation gives CASSAGRSSSEQYF. Supplemented by reference TRBV2 and TRBJ2-7, the full variable domain reads EPEVTQTPSHQVTQMGQEVILRCVPISNHLYFYWYRQILGQKVEFLVSFYNNEISEKSEIFDDQFSVERPDGSNFTLKIRSTKLEDSAMYFCASSAGRSSSEQYFGPGTRLTVT.

This rearrangement joins TRBV25-1 to TRBJ1-3; D may be TRBD1 (5 bases). The CDR3 covers 13 residues. V was trimmed by 6 bases and J by 7 bases, leaving 13 bases between them. CDR1 and CDR2 from the germline V gene are MGHDK and SYGVNS. The CDR3 reads CASRPEGINTIYF. For the CDR3, the DNA is TGTGCCAGCAGACCCGAGGGGATCAACACCATATATTTT.

The chain combines TRBV7-2 with TRBJ2-1, with unresolved D. The V and J ends lost 5 bases and 0 bases respectively, with 8 bases between them. The germline V gene has CDR1 SGHTA and CDR2 FQGNSA. This CDR3 has 14 residues. CDR3 in amino acids: CASSPIYSYNEQFF. The DNA of the CDR3 is TGTGCCAGCAGCCCGATCTACTCCTACAATGAGCAGTTCTTC.

This sequence joins TRBV7-3 and TRBJ2-3, with 9 bases matching TRBD1. The CDR3 has 16 residues. Per the germline V gene, CDR1 is SGHTA and CDR2 is FQGTGA. V lost 5 bases to trimming and J lost 3 bases; unmatched junction nucleotides: 9. CDR3 amino acids: CASSPRRTGATDTQYF. Here the CDR3 DNA reads TGTGCCAGCAGCCCACGTCGGACAGGGGCGACAGATACGCAGTATTTT.

DNA for the CDR3: TGTGCCAGCAGTGGGCACGGCGCTCGGGGCAACTATGGCTACACCTTC. Protein: CASSGHGARGNYGYTF. The chain is built from TRBV2 and TRBJ1-2, with D possibly TRBD1 on 5 matching bases. Per germline, CDR1 SNHLY and CDR2 FYNNEI. Trimming pared 4 bases from V and 2 bases from J, leaving 17 bases between. The CDR3 contains 16 residues. Together with reference TRBV2 and TRBJ1-2, the CDR3 gives the full variable domain: EPEVTQTPSHQVTQMGQEVILRCVPISNHLYFYWYRQILGQKVEFLVSFYNNEISEKSEIFDDQFSVERPDGSNFTLKIRSTKLEDSAMYFCASSGHGARGNYGYTFGSGTRLTVV.

The J gene is TRBJ2-3, the V gene TRBV4-2, with 8 nucleotides matching TRBD2. J gave up 3 bases and V 1 base, and 12 bases lay outside the gene matches. The CDR3 loop spans 18 amino acids. CDR1 is LGHNA, CDR2 YNFKEQ, per germline. The CDR3 nucleotides read TGTGCCAGCAGCCAAGCCGTCTCGGCGGGAGGACGAACAGATACGCAGTATTTT. Residues: CASSQAVSAGGRTDTQYF.

About this clone itself: Other DNA sequences of this sample code for an identical CDR3. In DNA form, the CDR3 reads TGCGCCAGCAGCCAAGTAAGGACAGATACGCAGTATTTT. It yields the protein CASSQVRTDTQYF. The chain links TRBV4-3 to TRBJ2-3; D remains ambiguous. The V end was cut by 1 base, the J end by 3 bases, with 5 bases between. CDR3 length equals 13 residues. The germline CDR1 and CDR2 sequences are LGHNA and YSLEER.

This clone was recorded only once. The V call is TRBV27, the J call TRBJ1-4; maybe TRBD1 (6 bases). There are 14 residues in the CDR3. V was pared by 5 bases and J by 2 bases, with 9 bases between. The germline gives CDR1 MNHEY, CDR2 SMNVEV (reference sequence). CDR3 nucleotide sequence: TGTGCCAGCAGTCCAGGGGATACTAATGAAAAACTGTTTTTT. The encoded protein is CASSPGDTNEKLFF.

This clone occurred once. The chain recombines TRBV5-1 with TRBJ1-1; D gene unclear. Trimming left V 1 base short and J 2 bases short, with 12 bases between. Germline lookup yields CDR1 SGHRS and CDR2 YFSETQ. There are 15 residues in the CDR3. This chain's CDR3 is CASSLWPPSNTEAFF. The CDR3 region has the DNA TGCGCCAGCAGCTTGTGGCCGCCATCCAACACTGAAGCTTTCTTT. The complete variable domain, with remaining parts taken from reference TRBV5-1 and TRBJ1-1, reads KAGVTQTPRYLIKTRGQQVTLSCSPISGHRSVSWYQQTPGQGLQFLFEYFSETQRNKGNFPGRFSGRQFSNSRSEMNVSTLELGDSALYLCASSLWPPSNTEAFFGQGTRLTVV.

In regard to this clone: The same CDR3 arises from other DNA sequences in this sample as well. CDR3 amino acids: CASSQGLAGYNEQFF. In nucleotides, the CDR3 is TGCGCCAGCAGCCAAGGTCTAGCGGGTTACAATGAGCAGTTCTTC. V is TRBV4-1 and J is TRBJ2-1; 8 nucleotides line up with TRBD2. Germline V gene sequence: CDR1 MGHRA, CDR2 YSYEKL. The CDR3 is 15 residues long. The junction had 3 bases not matched to a gene; V was cut back by 1 base and J by 4 bases.

This clone was found a few times. The chain employs TRBV18 and TRBJ2-7; D ambiguous. Trimming cost V 2 bases and J 1 base, with 9 bases left between them. The length of the CDR3 is 14 residues. CDR1 is KGHSH, CDR2 LQKENI, per germline. CDR3 nucleotide sequence: TGTGCCAGCTCACCAGGGTTGATATCCTACGAGCAGTACTTC. Translation: CASSPGLISYEQYF.

The chain uses TRBV15 and TRBJ1-1; D not resolved. The V gene's germline CDR1 is LNHNV and CDR2 YYDKDF (reference sequence). There are 15 residues in the CDR3. V was pared by 0 bases and J by 6 bases, with 14 bases between. In DNA form, the CDR3 reads TGTGCCACCAGCAGAGATAAGGGTGACCTCTCTGAAGCTTTCTTT. It specifies CATSRDKGDLSEAFF. The entire variable domain, with the rest obtained from reference TRBV15 and TRBJ1-1, is as follows: DAMVIQNPRYQVTQFGKPVTLSCSQTLNHNVMYWYQQKSSQAPKLLFHYYDKDFNNEADTPDNFQSRRPNTSFCFLDIRSPGLGDTAMYLCATSRDKGDLSEAFFGQGTRLTVV.

Concerning this clone itself: Other DNA sequences in this sample translate to the same CDR3. This chain joins TRBV20-1 and TRBJ1-5, with unresolved D. Germline V gene sequence: CDR1 DFQATT, CDR2 SNEGSKA (reference sequence). V lost 7 bases, J lost 7 bases, and 5 bases lay in between. The CDR3 spans 9 residues. CDR3 DNA: TGCAGTGTAGGACAGCCCCAGCATTTT. This sequence encodes CSVGQPQHF.

This clone occurred once. The chain uses TRBV28 and TRBJ1-2; no clear D gene. This CDR3 is 13 amino acids long. CDR1 and CDR2 from the germline V gene are MDHEN and SYDVKM. Trimming took off 3 bases at V and 8 bases at J, with 13 bases between the two ends. CDR3 loop: CASSFDRERGYTF. DNA for the CDR3: TGTGCCAGCAGTTTCGATAGGGAAAGGGGCTACACCTTC.

This chain links TRBV2 with TRBJ2-7; 9 bases fit TRBD2. The germline V gene encodes CDR1 SNHLY and CDR2 FYNNEI. The CDR3 totals 15 residues. After removal of 6 bases from V and 4 bases from J, the junction contained 10 bases not matched to a gene. CDR3: CASRASGVAGYEQYF. The CDR3 region has the DNA TGTGCCAGCAGGGCTAGCGGGGTTGCGGGTTACGAGCAGTACTTC.